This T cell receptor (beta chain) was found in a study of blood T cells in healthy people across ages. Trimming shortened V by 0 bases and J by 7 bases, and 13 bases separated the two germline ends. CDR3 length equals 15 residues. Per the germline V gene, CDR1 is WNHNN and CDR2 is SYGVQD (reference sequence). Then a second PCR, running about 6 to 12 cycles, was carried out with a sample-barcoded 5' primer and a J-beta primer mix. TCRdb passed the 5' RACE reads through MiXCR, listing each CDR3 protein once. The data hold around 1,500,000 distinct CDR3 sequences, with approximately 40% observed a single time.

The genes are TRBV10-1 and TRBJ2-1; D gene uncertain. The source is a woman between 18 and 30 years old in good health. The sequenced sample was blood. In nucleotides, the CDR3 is TGCGCCAGCAGTGAGTCTGTAGTCCCCCCGAATGAGCAGTTCTTC. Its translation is CASSESVVPPNEQFF.